The T cell receptor (beta chain) under discussion was sequenced for a study of T cell responses to AZD1222 COVID-19 vaccine (TCRdb year 2021). Study-level background: AZD1222 recipients with second doses at about 4 weeks or about 12 weeks were pooled, because spike-specific TCR depth and breadth did not differ between schedules. A total of over 230 trial participants underwent TCR sequencing, of whom about 210 had received two doses of AZD1222 and roughly 26 had received two doses of the MenACWY control vaccine. Trial participants were enrolled by age into 18-55, 56-69 and 70-plus year subgroups, with approximately 150, 30 and 60 TCR-sequenced participants respectively.

General study outcomes and caveats: CD4 TCRs associated with the vaccine covered the entire spike protein, and the dominant responses were in regions 160-218 and 743-854. Participants were mostly white British and included more females than males, and it was suggested by the authors that clonal diversity may have been underestimated. Epitopes outside the regions mutated in the B.1.351 and B.1.1.7 variants were reportedly recognized by nearly half of the unique spike-specific TCRs. After two AZD1222 doses, spike-specific TCR breadth and depth were significantly higher than at day 0 and than in MenACWY recipients. Because no day 14 peak-response samples were available, repertoires were characterized only after the peak T cell response. Conclusions about previously exposed vaccinees were limited because only six AZD1222 recipients were SARS-CoV-2 seropositive at baseline. The 56-69-year group was small, and its depth increase did not reach significance, likely because of low power.

What this sample's time point label stands for: baseline before first vaccination. Samples from vaccinated people were obtained from the UK trials COV001 and COV002, which included a single-blind randomized controlled phase 2/3 trial of AZD1222 (ChAdOx1 nCoV-19) in healthy adults. For TCRbeta chain sequencing, PBMC samples were collected from trial participants at day 0 and at day 28 after the second dose. The CDR3 regions of human TCRbeta chains were analyzed by immunosequencing. On the authors' methods: TCRs in the repertoires were matched against a reference library of SARS-CoV-2-specific TCRs that had been generated with the MIRA antigen-specificity platform. Breadth was defined as the fraction of unique TCRs that were SARS-CoV-2-associated, and depth was defined as the fraction of total T cells that were SARS-CoV-2-associated. Using the MIRA data, every spike-specific TCR was mapped to the spike region that the TCR reacted to and assigned to either a CD4 or a CD8 class. Log10-transformed breadth and depth values were compared by one-way ANOVA with Sidak's multiple comparisons tests. The table comes from immuneACCESS by way of TCRdb, which keeps in-frame sequences with V and J called. Part of the clones is missing from these tables; in studies checked, under half for an unresolved V gene and the rest for unknown reasons. Clonal size and the V and J genes are those of that table, whereas D and trimming came from the DNA. The sample table records approximately 120,000 clones; roughly 90% of these occur just once. The ten largest clones capture under 5% of the sample.

A remark on this clone: Its specific antigen is unknown. No base quality information exists; no much larger clone differs at one position.

Reading from cysteine to phenylalanine, the CDR3 counts 16 amino acids. Of all the DNA, just the CDR3 is kept, 48 bases in frame from base 1. V and J lose 2 bases and 1 base, and a span of 15 bases separates them. CDR1 and CDR2 are read off the germline V gene (reference sequence) as SGHNT and YYREEE. This sequence originates from an adult in good health. This sequence uses TRBV5-4 and TRBJ1-1; a tentative D match to TRBD1 spans 5 bases. Specimen: peripheral blood, collected on day 0 of AZD1222 vaccination. CDR3 loop: CASSFGGAQGNTEAFF. Read as DNA, the sequence is TGTGCCAGCAGCTTCGGCGGGGCGCAGGGGAACACTGAAGCTTTCTTT.